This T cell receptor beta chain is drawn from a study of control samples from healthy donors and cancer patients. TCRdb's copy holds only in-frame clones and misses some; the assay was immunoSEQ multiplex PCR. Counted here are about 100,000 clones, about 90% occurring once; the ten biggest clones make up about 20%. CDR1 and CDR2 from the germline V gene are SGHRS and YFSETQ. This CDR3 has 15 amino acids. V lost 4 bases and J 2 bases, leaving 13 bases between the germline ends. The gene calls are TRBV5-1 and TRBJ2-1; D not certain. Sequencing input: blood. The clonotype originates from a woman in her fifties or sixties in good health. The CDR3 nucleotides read TGCGCCAGCAGCGATCGGTCAACCGCCTACAATGAGCAGTTCTTC. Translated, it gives CASSDRSTAYNEQFF.